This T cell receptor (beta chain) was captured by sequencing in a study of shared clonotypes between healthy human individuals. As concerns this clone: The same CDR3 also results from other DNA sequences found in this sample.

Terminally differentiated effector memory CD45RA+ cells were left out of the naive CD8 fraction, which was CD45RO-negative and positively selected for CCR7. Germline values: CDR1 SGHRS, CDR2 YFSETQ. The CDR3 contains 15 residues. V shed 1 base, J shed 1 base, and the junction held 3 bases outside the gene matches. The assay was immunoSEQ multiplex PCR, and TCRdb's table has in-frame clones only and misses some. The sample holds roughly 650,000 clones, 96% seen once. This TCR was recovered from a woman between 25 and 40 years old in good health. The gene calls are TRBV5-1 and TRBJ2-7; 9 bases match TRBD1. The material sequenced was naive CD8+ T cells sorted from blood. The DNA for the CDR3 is TGCGCCAGCAGCTTGACGACAGGGGGTTCCTACGAGCAGTACTTC. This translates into CASSLTTGGSYEQYF.